Shown below are 13 T cell receptor beta chains from a single sample sequenced in a study of blood T cells in healthy people across ages. Using a J-beta primer mix together with a sample-barcoded 5' primer, a second PCR was run for about 6 to 12 cycles. TCRdb processed the 5' RACE reads anew with MiXCR; each CDR3 protein has one entry. The table shows about 670,000 distinct CDR3 sequences, with around 50% occurring only once. The sequencing input was blood. These receptors were obtained from a woman of 80 years or more in good health.

The V and J genes are TRBV30 and TRBJ2-5, with 7 bases that match TRBD2. TRBJ2-7 explains the end of the DNA better; the J call may be wrong. Germline V gene sequence: CDR1 GTSNPN, CDR2 SVGIG (reference sequence). The length of the CDR3 is 12 residues. CDR3 sequence: CAWSVRGDEQYF. CDR3 nucleotides: TGTGCCTGGAGTGTACGGGGGGACGAGCAGTACTTC.

Comments on this clonotype: The junction and the germline gene differ at one end; a read error may be behind it. The V gene is TRBV12-3 or TRBV12-4, the J gene TRBJ2-5, with 7 positions matching TRBD2. The CDR3 runs to 16 residues. The CDR3 sequence: CAGSFWSSGYTDTQYF. The DNA for the CDR3 is TGTGCCGGCAGTTTCTGGTCTAGCGGCTACACAGATACGCAGTACTTC.

The chain couples TRBV5-1 to TRBJ2-7; 10 bases agree with TRBD1. V gave up 4 bases and J gave up 0 bases; unmatched junction bases: 10. The CDR3 loop spans 17 amino acids. Germline loops: CDR1 SGHRS, CDR2 YFSETQ. This CDR3 reads CASSTGTGVLGSYEQYF. CDR3 nucleotides: TGCGCCAGCAGCACCGGGACAGGGGTTTTGGGCTCCTACGAGCAGTACTTC.

The chain is built from TRBV6-6 and TRBJ1-2, with D possibly being TRBD1 (5 bases). Deletions cut 6 bases from V and 6 bases from J, with 23 bases between. This CDR3 contains 16 residues. The germline V gene has CDR1 MNHNY and CDR2 SVGAGI (reference sequence). Written as DNA, the CDR3 is TGTGCCAGCAGCAAAAAGCTAACCATCGGGGCGGATGGCTACACCTTC. Translated: CASSKKLTIGADGYTF.

At least ten counts were recorded for this clonotype. This chain connects TRBV9 to TRBJ1-6, with TRBD1 as a possible D gene (5 bases). CDR3 length: 16 amino acids. The germline CDR1 and CDR2 sequences are SGDLS and YYNGEE. The ends were cut back, 4 bases at V and 8 bases at J, with 19 bases in the middle. In DNA form, the CDR3 reads TGTGCCAGCAGCCCTACCGGGACTTCTATTTATTCACCCCTCCACTTT. Residues: CASSPTGTSIYSPLHF. Filled out from reference TRBV9 and TRBJ1-6, the complete variable domain reads DSGVTQTPKHLITATGQRVTLRCSPRSGDLSVYWYQQSLDQGLQFLIQYYNGEERAKGNILERFSAQQFPDLHSELNLSSLELGDSALYFCASSPTGTSIYSPLHFGNGTRLTVT.

The chain links TRBV6-2 or TRBV6-3 to TRBJ2-6; 10 bases align to TRBD1. CDR1 is MNHEY, CDR2 SVGEGT, per germline. With V trimmed by 6 bases and J by 6 bases, 11 bases remained unmatched. The CDR3 spans 17 residues. The CDR3: CASSPGTGATVANVLTF. DNA for the CDR3: TGTGCCAGCAGCCCCGGGACAGGGGCCACGGTGGCCAACGTCCTGACTTTC.

V and J are TRBV7-9 and TRBJ2-7, with 11 bases lining up with TRBD2. The end of the DNA aligns better with TRBJ2-5, so the J call may be wrong. Germline V gives CDR1 SEHNR, CDR2 FQNEAQ (reference sequence). There are 17 residues in the CDR3. The CDR3 spells CASSPPLLAGVVETQYF. CDR3 DNA sequence: TGTGCCAGCAGCCCCCCACTACTAGCGGGAGTGGTGGAGACCCAGTACTTC.

The rearrangement joins TRBV7-9 to TRBJ2-7; the D is unclear. The length of the CDR3 is 12 residues. V was clipped by 1 base and J by 5 bases, with 6 bases between them. CDR1 and CDR2 from the germline V gene are SEHNR and FQNEAQ (reference sequence). The CDR3 sequence is CASSLEMHEQYF. The CDR3 DNA follows: TGTGCCAGCAGCTTAGAGATGCACGAGCAGTACTTC.

The J gene is TRBJ2-3, the V gene TRBV20-1; TRBD2 matches at 8 bases. Germline CDR1 and CDR2: DFQATT and SNEGSKA (reference sequence). The J segment lost 6 bases and the V segment lost 6 bases, leaving 23 bases of the junction unmatched. The CDR3 spans 18 residues. DNA of the CDR3: TGCAGTGCCCTAGCTCTCATAGGGGCGGGAGGACGGGTGGATACGCAGTATTTT. Translating gives CSALALIGAGGRVDTQYF.

This clonotype was counted ten times or more. The chain combines TRBV3-1 with TRBJ2-1; the match to TRBD2 covers 11 bases. Trimming took 6 bases from V and 14 from J; bases not matched to a gene: 15. Looked up from germline, CDR1 is LGHDT and CDR2 is YNNKEL (reference sequence). This CDR3 has 15 residues. CDR3 DNA sequence: TGTGCCAGCAGTCCGATGGGGACTAGCGGAAGTCTGAAGTTCTTC. This sequence encodes CASSPMGTSGSLKFF.

This clonotype was counted a single time. V usage is TRBV4-3 and J usage is TRBJ2-1; TRBD2 matches at 9 bases. The germline gives CDR1 LGHNA, CDR2 YSLEER. Trimming at V came to 5 bases and at J to 7 bases, leaving 18 bases not matched to a gene. CDR3 length: 18 amino acids. The CDR3 protein is CASSSRPSGAEAGNEQFF. The CDR3 DNA sequence: TGCGCCAGCAGCTCACGTCCTAGCGGGGCCGAAGCGGGAAATGAGCAGTTCTTC.

With regard to this clonotype: A much larger clone sits a single nucleotide away, making a read error possible. The chain joins TRBV29-1 to TRBJ2-6, with a possible D match to TRBD1 (5 bases). There are 13 residues in the CDR3. Per the germline V gene, CDR1 is SQVTM and CDR2 is ANQGSEA. CDR3 sequence (DNA): TGCAGCGCGTATCAATCTGGGGCCAGCGTCCTGACTTTC. Protein product: CSAYQSGASVLTF.

V gene TRBV6-2 or TRBV6-3 combines with J gene TRBJ2-1; D ambiguous. Between the trimmed V and J ends, which lost 5 bases and 10 bases, there was a span of 9 bases. The CDR3 runs to 11 residues. Germline V gives CDR1 MNHEY, CDR2 SVGEGT. The CDR3 bases are TGTGCCAGCAGTGCTACCTACGAGCAGTTCTTC. Its translation is CASSATYEQFF.